Below, 10 T cell receptor beta chains from the same sample are listed, as sequenced in a study of cytomegalovirus exposure and HLA in healthy donors. TCRdb's copy holds only in-frame clones and misses some; the assay was immunoSEQ multiplex PCR. The sample records roughly 120,000 clones, around 94% being singletons. Sequenced input: PBMCs. Receptors were obtained from a woman between 18 and 30 years old in good health and CMV-seronegative.

This chain links TRBV6-5 with TRBJ2-1; 7 bases map to TRBD1. CDR3 length: 14 amino acids. The V gene end was trimmed by 6 bases and the J gene end by 1 base; junction bases not matched to a gene: 3. CDR1 MNHEY and CDR2 SVGAGI come from the germline V gene. DNA of the CDR3: TGTGCCAGCAGCACAGGGGTTTCCTACAATGAGCAGTTCTTC. Residues: CASSTGVSYNEQFF.

Details on this clone: The junction does not match germline at one end; this may be a read error. The chain has TRBV28 and TRBJ2-2, with TRBD1 as a possible D gene (5 bases). The germline gives CDR1 MDHEN, CDR2 SYDVKM. This CDR3 is 16 amino acids long. CDR3 sequence reads: CASGLGRQTYTGELFF. The CDR3 DNA reads as TGTGCCAGCGGTTTAGGAAGACAGACATACACCGGGGAGCTGTTTTTT.

The rearrangement uses TRBV2 and TRBJ2-7, with 10 bases fitting TRBD2. Germline V lookup: CDR1 SNHLY, CDR2 FYNNEI. The CDR3 spans 16 residues. V shed 4 bases, J shed 3 bases, and the junction held 9 bases outside the gene matches. CDR3 residues: CASSVQTVAGGYEQYF. The CDR3 nucleotides are TGTGCCAGCAGTGTTCAGACTGTAGCGGGAGGCTACGAGCAGTACTTC.

J is TRBJ2-7 and V is TRBV4-2; D perhaps matches TRBD1 (6 bases). CDR1 is LGHNA and CDR2 is YNFKEQ in the germline V gene. V was trimmed by 1 base and J by 3 bases, leaving 19 bases between them. This CDR3 contains 17 residues. CDR3 sequence (DNA): TGTGCCAGCAGCCAAGGTTATGTGACAGGAGTCGACTACGAGCAGTACTTC. It specifies CASSQGYVTGVDYEQYF.

CDR3 nucleotide sequence: TGTGCCAGCAGCGTAGACCGGGATGAGCAGTTCTTC. Translation: CASSVDRDEQFF. The rearrangement joins TRBV9 to TRBJ2-1; no firm D call. Trimming cost V 0 bases and J 8 bases, with 6 bases left between them. Germline CDR1 reads SGDLS; CDR2 reads YYNGEE. The CDR3 covers 12 residues.

The J gene is TRBJ1-1, the V gene TRBV11-2; tentative D call: TRBD1 (6 bases). Germline CDR1 reads SGHAT; CDR2 reads FQNNGV. The CDR3 covers 14 residues. Trimming pared 4 bases from V and 2 bases from J, leaving 11 bases between. CDR3 sequence reads: CASSSQGSNTEAFF. CDR3 coding DNA: TGTGCCAGCAGCTCACAGGGTTCAAACACTGAAGCTTTCTTT.

The chain joins TRBV11-2 to TRBJ2-2; 7 bases fit TRBD1. CDR1 and CDR2 (germline): SGHAT, FQNNGV. The trim removed 2 bases at V and 5 bases at J, leaving 5 bases unmatched. The CDR3 is made up of 15 amino acids. CDR3 amino acids: CASSLKPQGTGELFF. The CDR3 DNA reads as TGTGCCAGCAGCTTAAAACCACAGGGGACCGGGGAGCTGTTTTTT.

This chain connects TRBV30 to TRBJ2-2; D not certain. Germline V gives CDR1 GTSNPN, CDR2 SVGIG (reference sequence). Trimming cost V 5 bases and J 4 bases, with 14 bases left between them. The CDR3 is 14 amino acids. The CDR3 DNA is TGTGCCTGGGCGTCAGTTCGGGTCACCGGGGAGCTGTTTTTT. Translating gives CAWASVRVTGELFF.

V is TRBV7-6 and J is TRBJ1-2, with D possibly being TRBD1 (6 bases). Trimming shortened V by 2 bases and J by 4 bases, and 11 bases separated the two germline ends. Germline CDR1 SGHVS, CDR2 FNYEAQ. The CDR3 length is 14 residues. CDR3 amino acids: CASSLKQGGYGYTF. CDR3 sequence (DNA): TGTGCCAGCAGCTTAAAACAGGGCGGCTATGGCTACACCTTC.

This chain joins TRBV18 and TRBJ2-1, with 15 bases aligning to TRBD2. Germline values: CDR1 KGHSH, CDR2 LQKENI. The trim removed 3 bases at V and 6 bases at J, leaving 3 bases unmatched. This CDR3 region has 16 residues. CDR3 sequence reads: CASSPGTSGRINEQFF. The CDR3 DNA sequence: TGTGCCAGCTCACCGGGGACTAGCGGGAGGATCAATGAGCAGTTCTTC.